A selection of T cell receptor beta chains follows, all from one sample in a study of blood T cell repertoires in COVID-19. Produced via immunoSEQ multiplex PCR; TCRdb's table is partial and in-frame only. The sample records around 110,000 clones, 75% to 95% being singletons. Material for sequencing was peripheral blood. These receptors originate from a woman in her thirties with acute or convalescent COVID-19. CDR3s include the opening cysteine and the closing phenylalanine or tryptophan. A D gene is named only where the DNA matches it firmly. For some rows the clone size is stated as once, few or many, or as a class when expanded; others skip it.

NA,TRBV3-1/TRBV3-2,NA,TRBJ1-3,TGTGCCAGCAGCCAAGTAACTGGAAACACCATATATTTT,CASSQVTGNTIYF
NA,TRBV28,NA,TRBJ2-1,TGTGCCAGCAGTTTCTCAGGGTGGGCCTACAATGAGCAGTTCTTC,CASSFSGWAYNEQFF
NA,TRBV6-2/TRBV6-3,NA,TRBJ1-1,TGTGCCAGCAGTTACGGTCAGGGGAAAACTGAAGCTTTCTTT,CASSYGQGKTEAFF
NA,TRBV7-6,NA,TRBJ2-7,TGTGCCAGCAGCTTAGAAGGGACTTACGAGCAGTACTTC,CASSLEGTYEQYF
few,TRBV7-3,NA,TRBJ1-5,TGTGCCAGCAGCACGCAGTGTACGGAGGATCGATGGAGCAATCAGCCCCAGCATTTT,CASSTQCTEDRWSNQPQHF
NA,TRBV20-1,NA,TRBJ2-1,TGCAGTGCCTCGACCCCACTAAAGCAGTTCTTC,CSASTPLKQFF
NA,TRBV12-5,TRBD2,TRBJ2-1,TGTGCTAGTGGTTTGAGCGGGAGGGGGTCCTACAATGAGCAGTTCTTC,CASGLSGRGSYNEQFF
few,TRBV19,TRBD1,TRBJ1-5,TGTGCCAGTAGTATTCGACAGGGGGGGATGAGTAGCAATCAGCCCCAGCATTTT,CASSIRQGGMSSNQPQHF
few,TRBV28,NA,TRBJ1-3,TGTGCCAGCAGTCCATTAGGGGGAGCGGGAAACACCATATATTTT,CASSPLGGAGNTIYF
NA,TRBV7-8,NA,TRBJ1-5,TGTGCCAGCAGCCCTTCACCGGGGGGTATGAATCAGCCCCAGCATTTT,CASSPSPGGMNQPQHF
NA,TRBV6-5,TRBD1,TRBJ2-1,TGTGCCAGCATGACTGGACAGGCATACAATGAGCAGTTCTTC,CASMTGQAYNEQFF
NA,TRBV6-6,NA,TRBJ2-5,TGTGCCAGCAGTTCTCAGAAAGAGACCCAGTACTTC,CASSSQKETQYF
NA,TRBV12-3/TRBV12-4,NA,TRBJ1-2,TGTGCCAGCAGTTTGTCGGGTCGTGGCTACACCTTC,CASSLSGRGYTF
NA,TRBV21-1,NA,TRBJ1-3,TGTGCCAGCAGCAAATTGCTCGTGACGGCGGGGGGGAAGTCTGGAAACACCATATATTTT,CASSKLLVTAGGKSGNTIYF
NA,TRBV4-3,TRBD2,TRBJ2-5,TGCGCCAGCAGCCCGGGACTAGCGGGGGGTCTCCAAGAGACCCAGTACTTC,CASSPGLAGGLQETQYF
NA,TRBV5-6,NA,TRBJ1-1,TGTGCCAGCAGCTCCATCAATCAGGGTGAAGCTTTCTTT,CASSSINQGEAFF
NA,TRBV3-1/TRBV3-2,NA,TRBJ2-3,TGTGCCAGCAGCCAAAGCCTATCCACAGATACGCAGTATTTT,CASSQSLSTDTQYF
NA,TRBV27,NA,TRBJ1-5,TGTGCCAGCAGTTCTGGGGCGATTAATCAGCCCCAGCATTTT,CASSSGAINQPQHF
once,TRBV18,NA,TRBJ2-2,TGTGCCAGCTCACCTGGACAGACAACCGGGGAGCTGTTTTTT,CASSPGQTTGELFF
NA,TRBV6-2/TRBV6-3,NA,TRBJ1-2,TGTGCCAGCAGCCATGGACACTTAAACTATGGCTACACCTTC,CASSHGHLNYGYTF
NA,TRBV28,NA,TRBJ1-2,TGTGCCACACACCCGGGGAGTTCGAGCTATGGCTACACCTTC,CATHPGSSSYGYTF
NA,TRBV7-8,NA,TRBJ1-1,TGTGCCAGCAGCTTAGTTTCAGTTAGGACACCCGACACTGAAGCTTTCTTT,CASSLVSVRTPDTEAFF
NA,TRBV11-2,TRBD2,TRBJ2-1,TGTGCCAGCAGCCGTAGCGGGGGGTCATACAATGAGCAGTTCTTC,CASSRSGGSYNEQFF
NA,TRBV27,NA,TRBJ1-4,TGTGCCAGCAGTTTAACAGGGAAGGAAAAACTGTTTTTT,CASSLTGKEKLFF
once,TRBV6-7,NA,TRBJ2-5,TGTGCCAGCAGTTATCCGAGCCTGGAGACCCAGTACTTC,CASSYPSLETQYF
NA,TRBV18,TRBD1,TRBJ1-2,TGTGCCAGCTCACTCGACAGGGACCACGGGGGCTACACCTTC,CASSLDRDHGGYTF
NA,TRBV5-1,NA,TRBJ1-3,TGCGCCAGCAGGGCTACAGGGAGCTCTGGAAACACCATATATTTT,CASRATGSSGNTIYF
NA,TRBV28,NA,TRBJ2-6,TGTGCCAGCAGCCAACCCGGGATAGTAAGCTCTGGGGCCAACGTCCTGACTTTC,CASSQPGIVSSGANVLTF
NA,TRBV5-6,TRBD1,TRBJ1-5,TGTGCCAGCAGCAGATGGACAGGGGATCATCAGCCCCAGCATTTT,CASSRWTGDHQPQHF
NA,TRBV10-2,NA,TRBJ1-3,TGCGCCAGCATCGGGGAGTTCGGAAACACCATATATTTT,CASIGEFGNTIYF
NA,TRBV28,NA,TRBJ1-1,TGTGCCAGCAGCGCAGACACCGCCTACATGAACACTGAAGCTTTCTTT,CASSADTAYMNTEAFF
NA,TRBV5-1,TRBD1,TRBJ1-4,TGCGCCAGCAGCACCAACACGGGACAAGGGGGCGAAAAACTGTTTTTT,CASSTNTGQGGEKLFF